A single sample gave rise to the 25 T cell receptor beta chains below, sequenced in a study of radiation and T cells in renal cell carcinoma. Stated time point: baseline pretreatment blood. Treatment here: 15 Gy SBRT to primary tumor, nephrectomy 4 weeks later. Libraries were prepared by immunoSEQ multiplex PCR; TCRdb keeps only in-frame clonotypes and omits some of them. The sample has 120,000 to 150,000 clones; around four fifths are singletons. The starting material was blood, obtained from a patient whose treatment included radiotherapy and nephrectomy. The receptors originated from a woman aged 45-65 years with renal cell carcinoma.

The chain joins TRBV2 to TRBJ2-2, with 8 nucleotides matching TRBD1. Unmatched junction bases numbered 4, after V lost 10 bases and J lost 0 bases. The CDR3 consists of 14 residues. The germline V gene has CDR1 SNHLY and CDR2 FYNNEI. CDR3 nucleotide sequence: TGTGCCATTACGGACAGGGCGAACACCGGGGAGCTGTTTTTT. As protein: CAITDRANTGELFF.

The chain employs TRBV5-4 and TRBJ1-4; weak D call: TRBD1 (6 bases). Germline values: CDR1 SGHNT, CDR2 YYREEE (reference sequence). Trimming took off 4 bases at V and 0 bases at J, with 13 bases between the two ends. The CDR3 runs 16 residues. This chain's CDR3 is CASSENRAATNEKLFF. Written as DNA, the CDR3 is TGTGCCAGCAGCGAAAACAGGGCTGCAACTAATGAAAAACTGTTTTTT.

The CDR3, as DNA: TGTGCCAGCAGCCCCCCATGGGAGTTCAAAGATACGCAGTATTTT. It is translated as CASSPPWEFKDTQYF. The chain has TRBV7-9 and TRBJ2-3; D perhaps matches TRBD2 (5 bases). The V gene lost 5 bases and the J gene lost 5 bases, with 17 bases spanning the gap. In germline, CDR1 is SEHNR, CDR2 FQNEAQ (reference sequence). The CDR3 is made up of 15 amino acids.

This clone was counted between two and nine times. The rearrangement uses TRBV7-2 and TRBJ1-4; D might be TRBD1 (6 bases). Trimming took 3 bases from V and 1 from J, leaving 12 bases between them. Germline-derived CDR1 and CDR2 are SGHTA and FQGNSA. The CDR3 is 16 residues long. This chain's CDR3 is CASSLMRGETNEKLFF. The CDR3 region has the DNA TGTGCCAGCAGCTTGATGAGGGGGGAAACTAATGAAAAACTGTTTTTT.

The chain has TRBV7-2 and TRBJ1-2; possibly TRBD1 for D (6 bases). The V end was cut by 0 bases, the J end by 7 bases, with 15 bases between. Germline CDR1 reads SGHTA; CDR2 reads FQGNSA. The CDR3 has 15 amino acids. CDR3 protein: CASSLARGGDPGYTF. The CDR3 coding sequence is TGTGCCAGCAGCTTAGCCCGCGGGGGCGACCCTGGCTACACCTTC.

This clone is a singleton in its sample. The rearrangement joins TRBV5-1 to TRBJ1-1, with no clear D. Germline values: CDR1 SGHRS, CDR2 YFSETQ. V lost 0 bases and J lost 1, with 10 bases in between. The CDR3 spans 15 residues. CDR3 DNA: TGCGCCAGCAGCTTGGATGTCAGCGCGAACACTGAAGCTTTCTTT. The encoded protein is CASSLDVSANTEAFF.

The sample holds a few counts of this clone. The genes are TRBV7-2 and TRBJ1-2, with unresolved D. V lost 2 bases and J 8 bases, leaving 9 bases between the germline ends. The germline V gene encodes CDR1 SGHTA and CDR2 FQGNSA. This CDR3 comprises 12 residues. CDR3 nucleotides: TGTGCCAGCAGCTTAAGTCTGCGGGGCTACACCTTC. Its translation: CASSLSLRGYTF.

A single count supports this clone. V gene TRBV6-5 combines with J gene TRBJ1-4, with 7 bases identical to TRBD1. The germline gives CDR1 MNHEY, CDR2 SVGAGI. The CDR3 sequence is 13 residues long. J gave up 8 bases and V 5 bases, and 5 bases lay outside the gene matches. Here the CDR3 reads CASSRGLGEKLFF. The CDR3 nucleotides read TGTGCCAGCAGTAGGGGGCTTGGCGAAAAACTGTTTTTT.

CDR3: CASSLDWKGGYTF. The CDR3 region has the DNA TGTGCCAGCAGCTTAGATTGGAAGGGTGGCTACACCTTC. The chain is built from TRBV7-2 and TRBJ1-2; D is uncertain. V gave up 1 base and J gave up 7 bases, with 10 bases separating them. From germline, CDR1 is SGHTA and CDR2 FQGNSA. This CDR3 is built from 13 residues.

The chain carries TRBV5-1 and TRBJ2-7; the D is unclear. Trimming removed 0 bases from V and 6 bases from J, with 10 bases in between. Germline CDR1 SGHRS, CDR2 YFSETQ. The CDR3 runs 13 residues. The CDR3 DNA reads TGCGCCAGCAGCTTGGGGAGTGTGTCCGAGCAGTACTTC. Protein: CASSLGSVSEQYF.

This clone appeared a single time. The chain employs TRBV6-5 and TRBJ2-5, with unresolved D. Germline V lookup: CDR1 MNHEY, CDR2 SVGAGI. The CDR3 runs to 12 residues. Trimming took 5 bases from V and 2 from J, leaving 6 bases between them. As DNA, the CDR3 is TGTGCCAGCAGTGAACAGCAAGAGACCCAGTACTTC. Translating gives CASSEQQETQYF.

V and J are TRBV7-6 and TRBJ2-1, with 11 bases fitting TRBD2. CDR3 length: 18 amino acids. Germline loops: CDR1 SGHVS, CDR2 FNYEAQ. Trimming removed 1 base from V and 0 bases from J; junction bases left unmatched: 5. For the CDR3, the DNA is TGTGCCAGCAGCTTAGGTGTGACTAGCGGGACCTCCTACAATGAGCAGTTCTTC. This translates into CASSLGVTSGTSYNEQFF.

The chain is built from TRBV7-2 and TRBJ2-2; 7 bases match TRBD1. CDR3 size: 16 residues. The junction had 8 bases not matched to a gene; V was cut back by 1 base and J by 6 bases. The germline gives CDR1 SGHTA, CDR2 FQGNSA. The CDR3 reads CASSLVVTGVAGELFF. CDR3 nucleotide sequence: TGTGCCAGCAGCTTAGTAGTAACAGGGGTGGCCGGGGAGCTGTTTTTT.

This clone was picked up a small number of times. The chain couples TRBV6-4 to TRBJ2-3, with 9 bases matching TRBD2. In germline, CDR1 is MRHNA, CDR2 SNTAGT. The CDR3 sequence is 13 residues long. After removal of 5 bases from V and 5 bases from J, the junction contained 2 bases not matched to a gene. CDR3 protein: CASSRAGGDTQYF. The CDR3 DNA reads TGTGCCAGCAGTAGAGCGGGAGGAGATACGCAGTATTTT.

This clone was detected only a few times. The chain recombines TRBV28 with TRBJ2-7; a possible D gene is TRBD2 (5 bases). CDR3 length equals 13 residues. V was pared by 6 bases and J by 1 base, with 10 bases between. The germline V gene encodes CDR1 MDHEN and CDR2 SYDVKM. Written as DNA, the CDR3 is TGTGCCAGCAGCCCCTCGGGGTCCTACGAGCAGTACTTC. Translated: CASSPSGSYEQYF.

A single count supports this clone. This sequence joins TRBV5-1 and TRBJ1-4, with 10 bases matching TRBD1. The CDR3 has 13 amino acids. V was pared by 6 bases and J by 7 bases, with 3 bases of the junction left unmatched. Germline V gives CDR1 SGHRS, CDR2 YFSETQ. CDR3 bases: TGCGCCAGCATGGGACAGGGGAGTGAAAAACTGTTTTTT. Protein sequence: CASMGQGSEKLFF.

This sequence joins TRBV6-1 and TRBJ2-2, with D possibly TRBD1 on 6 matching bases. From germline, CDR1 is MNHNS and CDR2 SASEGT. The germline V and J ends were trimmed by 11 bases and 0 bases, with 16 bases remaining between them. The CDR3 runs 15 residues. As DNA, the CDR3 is TGTGCCGCCACATGGGGGCGGACGAACACCGGGGAGCTGTTTTTT. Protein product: CAATWGRTNTGELFF.

The CDR3 loop reads CASSVERAPQRDTQYF. The CDR3 region has the DNA TGTGCCAGCAGCGTAGAAAGAGCCCCCCAGCGGGATACGCAGTATTTT. The V gene is TRBV9, the J gene TRBJ2-3, with TRBD2 as a possible D gene (5 bases). Germline-derived CDR1 and CDR2 are SGDLS and YYNGEE. The CDR3 extends over 16 amino acids. V lost 0 bases and J lost 6, with 17 bases in between.

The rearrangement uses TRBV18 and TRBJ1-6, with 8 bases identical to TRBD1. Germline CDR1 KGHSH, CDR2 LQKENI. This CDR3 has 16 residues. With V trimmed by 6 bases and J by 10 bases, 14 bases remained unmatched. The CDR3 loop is CASSTLGQGGESPLHF. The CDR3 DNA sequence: TGTGCCAGCTCGACTTTAGGACAGGGAGGAGAATCACCCCTCCACTTT.

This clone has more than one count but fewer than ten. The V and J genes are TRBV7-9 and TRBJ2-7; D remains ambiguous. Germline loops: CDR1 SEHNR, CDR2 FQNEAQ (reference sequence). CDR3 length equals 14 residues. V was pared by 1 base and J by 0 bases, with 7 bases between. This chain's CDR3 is CASSLGLSSYEQYF. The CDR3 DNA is TGTGCCAGCAGCTTAGGGTTGAGCTCCTACGAGCAGTACTTC.

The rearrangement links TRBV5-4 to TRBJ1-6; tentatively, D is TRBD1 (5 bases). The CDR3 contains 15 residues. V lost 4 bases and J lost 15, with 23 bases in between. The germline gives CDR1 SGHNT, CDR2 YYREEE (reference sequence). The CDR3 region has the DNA TGTGCCAGCAGCCCTGGACCGGGACTCAGGGTCCTCCTCCACTTT. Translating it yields CASSPGPGLRVLLHF.

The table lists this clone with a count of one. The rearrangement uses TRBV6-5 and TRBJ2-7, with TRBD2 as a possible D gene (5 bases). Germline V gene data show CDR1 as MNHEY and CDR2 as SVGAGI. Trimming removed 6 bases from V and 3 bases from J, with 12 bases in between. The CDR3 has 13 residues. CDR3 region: CASRGSGNYEQYF. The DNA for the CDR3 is TGTGCCAGCAGGGGTTCCGGGAACTACGAGCAGTACTTC.

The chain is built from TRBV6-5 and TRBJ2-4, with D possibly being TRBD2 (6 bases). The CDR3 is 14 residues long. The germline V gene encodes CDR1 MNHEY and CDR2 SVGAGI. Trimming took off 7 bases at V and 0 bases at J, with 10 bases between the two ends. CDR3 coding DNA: TGTGCCAGCATCTCAGCGGGAGCCAAAAACATTCAGTACTTC. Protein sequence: CASISAGAKNIQYF.

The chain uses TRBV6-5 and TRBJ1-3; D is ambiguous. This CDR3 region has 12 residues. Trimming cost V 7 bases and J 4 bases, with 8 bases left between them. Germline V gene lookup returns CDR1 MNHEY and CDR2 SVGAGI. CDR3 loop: CASMSDGNTIYF. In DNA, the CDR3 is TGTGCCAGCATGTCTGACGGAAACACCATATATTTT.

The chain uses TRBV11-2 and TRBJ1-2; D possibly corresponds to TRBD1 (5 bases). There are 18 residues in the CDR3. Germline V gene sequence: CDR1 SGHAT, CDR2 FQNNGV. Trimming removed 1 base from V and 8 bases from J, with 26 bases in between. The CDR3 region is CASSLGGSGLSPAKGYTF. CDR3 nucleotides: TGTGCCAGCAGCTTAGGGGGCTCGGGACTCTCCCCCGCGAAGGGCTACACCTTC.